This T cell receptor beta chain was documented in a study of regulatory T cells in long-lasting Graves disease. To note about this clonotype: The antigen remains undetermined.

The V end was cut by 4 bases, the J end by 3 bases, with 13 bases between. CDR3 length: 13 amino acids. Germline CDR1 SQVTM, CDR2 ANQGSEA. Sequencing libraries for TCR beta were prepared with iRepertoire HTBI primers and Arm-PCR of CDR3 regions. TCRdb reprocessed the multiplex PCR reads with MiXCR, giving one entry per CDR3 protein. There are around 510,000 distinct CDR3 sequences in the sample; around 20% occur only once, and over 7.5% lies in the top ten. Findings and caveats of the study: With persistent disease, TRBV28, TRBJ1-2 and TRBJ2-5 were the favored segments. Persistent Graves' patients showed reduced TCR diversity versus newly diagnosed patients. Tissue studied was limited to peripheral blood, excluding thyroid tissue.

Time point specified: persistent/refractory GD, antithyroid drugs over 5 years with positive TRAb. Researchers made the TCR library from RNA that was extracted from PBMCs. The patient group derived from an endocrinology department in Xi'an, China. V usage is TRBV29-1 and J usage is TRBJ2-7; the D is unclear. This receptor was obtained from a female donor with Graves disease. The sequenced sample was peripheral blood mononuclear cells (PBMCs), obtained when the disease was refractory, from a patient treated with antithyroid drugs. CDR3 amino acids: CSVVGNSLYEQYF. For the CDR3, the DNA is TGCAGCGTTGTAGGCAACAGCCTCTACGAGCAGTACTTC.